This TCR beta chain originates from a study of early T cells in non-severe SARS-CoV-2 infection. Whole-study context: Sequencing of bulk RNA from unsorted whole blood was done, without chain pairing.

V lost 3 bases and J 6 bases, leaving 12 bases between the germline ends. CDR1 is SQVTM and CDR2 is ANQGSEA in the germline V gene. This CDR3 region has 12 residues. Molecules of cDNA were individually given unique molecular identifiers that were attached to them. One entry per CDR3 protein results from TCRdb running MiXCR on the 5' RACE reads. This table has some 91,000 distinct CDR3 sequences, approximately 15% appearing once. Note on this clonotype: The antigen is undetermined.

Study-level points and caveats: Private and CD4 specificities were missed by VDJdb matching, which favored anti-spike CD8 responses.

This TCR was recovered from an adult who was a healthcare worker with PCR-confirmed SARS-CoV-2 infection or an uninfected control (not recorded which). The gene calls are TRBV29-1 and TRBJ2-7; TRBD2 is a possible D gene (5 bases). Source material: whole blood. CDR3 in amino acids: CSVDNESGEQYF. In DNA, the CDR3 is TGCAGCGTTGATAATGAGAGCGGCGAGCAGTACTTC.